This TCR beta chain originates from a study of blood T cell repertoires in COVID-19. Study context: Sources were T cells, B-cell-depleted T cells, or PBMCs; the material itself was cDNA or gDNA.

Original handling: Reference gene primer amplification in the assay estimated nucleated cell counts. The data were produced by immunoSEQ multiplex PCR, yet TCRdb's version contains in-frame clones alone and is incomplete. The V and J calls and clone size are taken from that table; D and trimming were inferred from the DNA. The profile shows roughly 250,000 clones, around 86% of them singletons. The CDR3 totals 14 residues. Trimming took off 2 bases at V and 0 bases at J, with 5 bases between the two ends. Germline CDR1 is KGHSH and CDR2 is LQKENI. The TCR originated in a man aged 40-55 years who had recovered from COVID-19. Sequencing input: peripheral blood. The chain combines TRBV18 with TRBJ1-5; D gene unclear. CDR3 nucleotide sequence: TGTGCCAGCTCACCAGTCAATAGCAATCAGCCCCAGCATTTT. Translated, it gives CASSPVNSNQPQHF. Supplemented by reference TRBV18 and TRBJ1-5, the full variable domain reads NAGVMQNPRHLVRRRGQEARLRCSPMKGHSHVYWYRQLPEEGLKFMVYLQKENIIDESGMPKERFSAEFPKEGPSILRIQQVVRGDSAAYFCASSPVNSNQPQHFGDGTRLSIL.